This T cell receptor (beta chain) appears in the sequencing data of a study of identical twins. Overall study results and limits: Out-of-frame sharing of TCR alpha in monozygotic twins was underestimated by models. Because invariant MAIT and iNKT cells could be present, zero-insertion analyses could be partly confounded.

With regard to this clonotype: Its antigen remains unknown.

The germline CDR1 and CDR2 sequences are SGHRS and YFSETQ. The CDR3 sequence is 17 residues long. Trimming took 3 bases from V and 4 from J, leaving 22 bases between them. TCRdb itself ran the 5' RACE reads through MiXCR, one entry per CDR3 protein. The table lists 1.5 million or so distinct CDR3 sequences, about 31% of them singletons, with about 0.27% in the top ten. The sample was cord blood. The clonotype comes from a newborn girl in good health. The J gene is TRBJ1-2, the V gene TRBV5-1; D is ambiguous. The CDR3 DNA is TGCGCCAGCAGCTCCGGTGACGTCCCGGCCGGGAGCTATGGCTACACCTTC. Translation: CASSSGDVPAGSYGYTF.